A selection of T cell receptor beta chains follows, all from one sample in a study of T cell responses to AZD1222 COVID-19 vaccine. Libraries were prepared by immunoSEQ multiplex PCR; TCRdb keeps only in-frame clonotypes and omits some of them. The sample lists over 150,000 clones, 90% to 95% seen once, with around 1% in the top ten. The source material was peripheral blood, sampled 28 days after the second dose of the MenACWY control vaccine. The receptors here all came from an adult who received the MenACWY meningococcal vaccine as a control. CDR3s include the opening cysteine and the closing phenylalanine or tryptophan. Fields, in order: D gene, clone size, J gene, V gene, CDR3 protein, CDR3 DNA. The D gene is left open where the match is weak. Part of the rows lack a size; the others show once, few, many or a class for expanded clones.

TRBD2 few TRBJ2-1 TRBV30 CAWSVGLREGNEQFF TGTGCCTGGAGTGTGGGGCTAAGGGAGGGCAATGAGCAGTTCTTC
TRBD1 NA TRBJ1-4 TRBV5-1 CASSWQGGANEKLFF TGCGCCAGCAGCTGGCAGGGGGGTGCTAATGAAAAACTGTTTTTT
TRBD1 NA TRBJ1-5 TRBV4-3 CASSRTWTGTNSNQPQHF TGCGCCAGCAGCCGGACCTGGACAGGGACTAATAGCAATCAGCCCCAGCATTTT
NA NA TRBJ1-2 TRBV12-3/TRBV12-4 CASSSVNGLSYTF TGTGCCAGCAGCTCCGTAAATGGCCTTAGCTACACCTTC
NA NA TRBJ1-5 TRBV6-5 CASSPPGPSNQPQHF TGTGCCAGCAGTCCTCCGGGACCCTCCAATCAGCCCCAGCATTTT
NA NA TRBJ2-2 TRBV30 CAWSPTSTGELFF TGTGCCTGGAGCCCAACTAGTACCGGGGAGCTGTTTTTT
NA NA TRBJ1-2 TRBV20-1 CSARDYMSLTF TGCAGTGCTAGAGATTATATGAGCCTCACCTTC
NA NA TRBJ1-2 TRBV5-5 CASSPVGANYGYTF TGTGCCAGCAGCCCCGTGGGCGCTAACTATGGCTACACCTTC
NA once TRBJ2-3 TRBV10-2 CASSVRGSTDTQYF TGCGCCAGCAGTGTTAGGGGTAGCACAGATACGCAGTATTTT
NA NA TRBJ1-1 TRBV3-1/TRBV3-2 CASSQFQGSGEAFF TGTGCCAGCAGCCAATTCCAGGGTAGCGGTGAAGCTTTCTTT
NA NA TRBJ2-3 TRBV15 CATSNPPTDTQYF TGTGCCACCAGCAATCCCCCCACAGATACGCAGTATTTT
NA NA TRBJ1-3 TRBV2 CASSGQVGNTIYF TGTGCCAGCAGTGGACAGGTTGGAAACACCATATATTTT
NA NA TRBJ1-2 TRBV5-5 CASSGNNGVYGGYTF TGTGCCAGCAGCGGTAACAACGGAGTTTACGGGGGCTACACCTTC
NA NA TRBJ1-2 TRBV7-9 CASSVRGGYGYTF TGTGCCAGCAGCGTAAGGGGGGGCTATGGCTACACCTTC
NA NA TRBJ2-2 TRBV6-2/TRBV6-3 CASSYGGSGELFF TGTGCCAGCAGTTACGGGGGCTCCGGGGAGCTGTTTTTT
NA NA TRBJ1-1 TRBV7-9 CAISDRTITEAFF TGTGCCATATCGGACCGTACGATCACTGAAGCTTTCTTT
TRBD1 NA TRBJ1-6 TRBV5-1 CASSLEGQHHNSPLHF TGCGCCAGCAGCTTGGAGGGACAGCACCATAATTCACCCCTCCACTTT
NA NA TRBJ1-4 TRBV30 CAWRDGFNEKLFF TGTGCCTGGAGGGACGGATTTAATGAAAAACTGTTTTTT
NA NA TRBJ2-7 TRBV6-5 CASSYSPPPAYEQYF TGTGCCAGCAGTTATTCCCCACCGCCCGCCTACGAGCAGTACTTC
NA NA TRBJ1-2 TRBV3-1/TRBV3-2 CASSQGLGRDGYTF TGTGCCAGCAGCCAAGGGCTGGGGAGGGATGGCTACACCTTC
NA NA TRBJ1-2 TRBV29-1 CSVVTRPTGGYTF TGCAGCGTTGTGACTCGACCCACGGGTGGCTACACCTTC
NA NA TRBJ1-2 TRBV7-2 CASSSPGGRQANYGYTF TGTGCCAGCAGCTCACCCGGGGGCAGACAAGCTAACTATGGCTACACCTTC
TRBD1 NA TRBJ1-2 TRBV12-3/TRBV12-4 CASSSGQAGYTF TGTGCCAGCAGTTCGGGACAGGCGGGCTACACCTTC
NA NA TRBJ2-1 TRBV5-6 CASSSVSSYNEQFF TGTGCCAGCAGCTCTGTAAGCTCCTACAATGAGCAGTTCTTC
NA NA TRBJ2-5 TRBV5-4 CASSLGTAGQGTQYF TGTGCCAGCAGCCTCGGGACCGCGGGCCAGGGGACCCAGTACTTC
NA NA TRBJ1-1 TRBV7-9 CASTPDGRTNTEAFF TGTGCCAGCACCCCTGACGGGCGAACGAACACTGAAGCTTTCTTT
NA NA TRBJ1-2 TRBV2 CASSVINYGYTF TGTGCCAGCAGTGTAATTAACTATGGCTACACCTTC
NA NA TRBJ1-2 TRBV4-1 CASSQAYRDYGYTF TGCGCCAGCAGCCAAGCTTACAGGGACTATGGCTACACCTTC
NA NA TRBJ1-1 TRBV3-1/TRBV3-2 CASSQEVTGSEAFF TGTGCCAGCAGCCAAGAAGTAACAGGCTCTGAAGCTTTCTTT
NA NA TRBJ2-3 TRBV2 CASNRLTSTDTQYF TGTGCCAGCAACAGGTTGACTAGCACAGATACGCAGTATTTT
NA NA TRBJ2-2 TRBV24-1 CATSDFGNTGELFF TGTGCCACCAGTGATTTTGGGAACACCGGGGAGCTGTTTTTT
TRBD1 NA TRBJ1-2 TRBV19 CASSSRSMGQGANYGYTF TGTGCCAGTAGTTCCCGGTCGATGGGACAGGGGGCGAACTATGGCTACACCTTC
NA NA TRBJ1-5 TRBV2 CASSEFQGYQPQHF TGTGCCAGCAGTGAATTCCAGGGTTATCAGCCCCAGCATTTT
NA NA TRBJ1-1 TRBV7-9 CASSLEGGANTEAFF TGTGCCAGCAGCTTAGAGGGGGGCGCGAACACTGAAGCTTTCTTT
TRBD2 NA TRBJ2-5 TRBV10-1 CASSGTSGPQETQYF TGCGCCAGCAGTGGGACTAGCGGGCCCCAAGAGACCCAGTACTTC